Following are 8 T cell receptor beta chains from one sample sequenced in a study of metastatic and nonmetastatic thyroid tumors. Treatment of any kind had been given to no patient before thyroid surgery. MiXCR re-clonotyped the PCR reads for TCRdb. The sample carries about 34,000 clones, less than 20% recorded once. Sequences were obtained from blood. The receptors stem from a female donor with papillary thyroid cancer or a benign thyroid nodule (not recorded which). Some clones in this sample may be carry-over from other donors' samples.

In this sample, this clone turned up many times. The V and J genes are TRBV7-9 and TRBJ2-6, with 10 nucleotides matching TRBD2. V was clipped by 5 bases and J by 1 base; unmatched bases: 11. The CDR3 has 19 amino acids. Germline values: CDR1 SEHNR, CDR2 FQNEAQ (reference sequence). The CDR3 protein is CASSPPLAGVSSGANVLTF. Here the CDR3 DNA reads TGTGCCAGCAGCCCTCCCCTAGCGGGAGTGTCATCTGGGGCCAACGTCCTGACTTTC.

This clone was picked up many times. The chain combines TRBV28 with TRBJ1-3; no definite D call. Germline V gene data show CDR1 as MDHEN and CDR2 as SYDVKM. The CDR3 contains 14 residues. V lost 2 bases and J 4 bases, leaving 9 bases between the germline ends. In nucleotides, the CDR3 is TGTGCCAGCAGTTTACTAGGATCCGGAAACACCATATATTTT. Encoded protein: CASSLLGSGNTIYF.

Many counts were recorded for this clone. The sample carries other DNA sequences with the same CDR3. J is TRBJ1-1 and V is TRBV14, with D maybe TRBD1 (5 bases). There are 17 residues in the CDR3. V lost 0 bases to trimming and J lost 0 bases, with 14 bases between them. Germline CDR1 and CDR2: SGHDN and FVKESK. The CDR3 here is CASSQDGTQELNTEAFF. DNA for the CDR3: TGTGCCAGCAGCCAAGATGGGACTCAGGAATTGAACACTGAAGCTTTCTTT.

The rearrangement joins TRBV6-2 or TRBV6-3 to TRBJ2-1; D unresolved. V was pared by 11 bases and J by 4 bases, with 12 bases between. CDR1 and CDR2 from the germline V gene are MNHEY and SVGEGT. The CDR3 consists of 12 residues. The CDR3 loop is CAGISSYNEQFF. The DNA for the CDR3 is TGTGCCGGCATTTCCTCTTACAATGAGCAGTTCTTC.

This clone was found many times. This rearrangement joins TRBV11-3 to TRBJ2-5; TRBD1 matches at 7 bases. Germline trimming cut 5 bases from V and 5 bases from J; bases unmatched to any gene: 11. Germline V CDR1 and CDR2: SGHNT, YENEEA. The CDR3 spans 15 residues. The CDR3 protein is CASSPGQQDRETQYF. Written as DNA, the CDR3 is TGTGCCAGCAGCCCGGGACAGCAAGATAGGGAGACCCAGTACTTC.

This clone is classed as medium-sized (0.01 to 0.1%). The chain employs TRBV4-1 and TRBJ2-2, with D perhaps matching TRBD2 (5 bases). Germline CDR1 and CDR2: MGHRA and YSYEKL. Trimming removed 7 bases at V and 6 bases at J, with 12 bases between. CDR3 length equals 13 residues. CDR3 loop: CASNSIGAGELFF. CDR3 bases: TGCGCCAGCAACTCCATCGGGGCCGGGGAGCTGTTTTTT.

This clone was counted many times. This sample also contains other DNA sequences that code for the same CDR3. The rearrangement uses TRBV6-1 and TRBJ2-2; 9 bases are a match to TRBD1. This CDR3 comprises 16 residues. CDR1 is MNHNS and CDR2 is SASEGT in the germline V gene. V gave up 1 base and J gave up 6 bases; unmatched junction bases: 6. The CDR3 here is CASSEVPDRGAGELFF. The CDR3 DNA reads as TGTGCCAGCAGTGAAGTTCCGGACAGGGGAGCCGGGGAGCTGTTTTTT.

Many counts were recorded for this clone. This chain uses TRBV4-2 with TRBJ2-3; TRBD2 matches 10 bases. The CDR3 runs 14 residues. Losses at the gene ends were 3 bases for V and 4 bases for J; bases not matched to a gene: 1. Germline-derived CDR1 and CDR2 are LGHNA and YNFKEQ. This CDR3 reads CASSQTSGSDTQYF. The CDR3 region has the DNA TGTGCCAGCAGCCAGACTAGCGGGTCAGATACGCAGTATTTT.